This T cell receptor (beta chain) stems from a study of tumor-infiltrating lymphocytes in primary liver carcinoma. Germline V lookup: CDR1 MNHEY, CDR2 SVGEGT. The CDR3 runs 13 residues. RNA was extracted from whole blood without cell sorting, alongside germline DNA. On this clonotype: This may stem from a read error, because a much larger clone lies one nucleotide away.

With around 490 ng total RNA as template and a constant-region primer, TCR beta cDNA was made. What produced the TCR beta libraries was three nested multiplex PCR rounds using slightly modified ARM-PCR. TRBV1-TRBV30 forward primers paired with a C-beta reverse primer drove the first two PCR rounds, about 9 cycles each. TCRdb analysed the multiplex PCR reads with MiXCR anew, one entry per CDR3 protein. The table shows 330,000 or so distinct CDR3 sequences, with around three fifths occurring only once. The sequencing sample was made of peripheral blood. The origin of this receptor is a man aged 40-55 years with primary liver carcinoma and hepatitis B virus infection. The J gene is TRBJ2-1, the V gene TRBV6-2 or TRBV6-3, with 8 positions matching TRBD2. CDR3 region: CVSRRPGGDEQFF. As DNA, the CDR3 is TGTGTCAGCAGACGCCCGGGAGGGGATGAGCAGTTCTTC.